This TCR beta chain was recovered during a study of T cells in Graves' hyperthyroidism and ophthalmopathy. RNA transcripts yielded amplified TCR beta CDR3 regions. The HTBI set primed first-round TCR CDR3 RT-PCR. TCRdb re-called the multiplex PCR reads through MiXCR, storing one row per CDR3 protein. The sample includes roughly 260,000 distinct CDR3 sequences, about 15% of them seen just once. In regard to this clonotype: Antigen: not known.

In patients aged 18 to 65, hyperthyroidism was newly diagnosed, with duration under 2 months. Thyroid ultrasound and orbital computed tomography, with clinical symptoms and serum thyroxine and TRAb, informed diagnoses. Preceding any ophthalmopathy symptoms, the blood sample dates from first hyperthyroidism diagnosis. Study-wide results and limits: The model foresaw ophthalmopathy a median about 6.5 months prior to onset.

This CDR3 comprises 15 residues. Germline V gives CDR1 LNHDA, CDR2 SQIVND (reference sequence). Between the trimmed V and J ends, which lost 8 bases and 5 bases, there was a span of 21 bases. The chain links TRBV19 to TRBJ2-5; D not certain. The sample was blood. The receptor was isolated from a woman aged 40 to 50 with Graves' hyperthyroidism that later progressed to Graves' ophthalmopathy. DNA for the CDR3: TGTGCCAGTTCGCCCGGGTTAGTCTCTGTTGAGACCCAGTACTTC. Protein product: CASSPGLVSVETQYF.